Shown below are 7 T cell receptor beta chains from a single sample sequenced in a study of shared clonotypes between healthy human individuals. The data were produced by immunoSEQ multiplex PCR, yet TCRdb's version contains in-frame clones alone and is incomplete. The sample consists of under 600,000 clones, more than 95% of them appearing once. Sequencing input: naive CD4+ T cells sorted from blood. The subset: CD45RA+ positively selected. These receptors were obtained from a woman in her twenties or thirties in good health.

The CDR3 coding sequence is TGTGCCAGCAGCTTACTGACGAACACCGGGGAGCTGTTTTTT. It encodes CASSLLTNTGELFF. The chain employs TRBV2 and TRBJ2-2; D ambiguous. The CDR3 runs 14 residues. CDR1 is SNHLY, CDR2 FYNNEI, per germline. V lost 6 bases and J 0 bases, leaving 8 bases between the germline ends.

The chain is built from TRBV2 and TRBJ2-3; no reliable D call. This CDR3 is built from 12 residues. With 8 bases removed from V and 6 bases from J, the gap between germline ends came to 12 bases. Germline CDR1 reads SNHLY; CDR2 reads FYNNEI. CDR3: CASRLLGDTQYF. DNA of the CDR3: TGTGCCAGCCGACTTCTGGGGGATACGCAGTATTTT.

This chain joins TRBV6-1 and TRBJ2-1; tentatively, D is TRBD2 (7 bases). Germline V gene data show CDR1 as MNHNS and CDR2 as SASEGT. The CDR3 is made up of 13 amino acids. V dropped 2 bases and J dropped 6 bases, with 8 bases sitting between them. CDR3 DNA: TGTGCCAGCAGTGAAAGGGGGGGCAATGAGCAGTTCTTC. Protein product: CASSERGGNEQFF.

The rearrangement joins TRBV2 to TRBJ1-2; 9 positions agree with TRBD1. Germline V gene data show CDR1 as SNHLY and CDR2 as FYNNEI. The V segment lost 7 bases and the J segment 4 bases; nucleotides outside the gene matches: 4. The CDR3 length is 13 residues. CDR3 amino acids: CASINRGPYGYTF. CDR3 DNA: TGTGCCAGCATAAACAGGGGGCCCTATGGCTACACCTTC.

The chain is built from TRBV28 and TRBJ2-7, with D possibly matching TRBD2 (6 bases). V lost 8 bases and J lost 6, with 20 bases in between. Germline V CDR1 and CDR2: MDHEN, SYDVKM. There are 14 residues in the CDR3. CDR3 region: CASGARERFGEQYF. CDR3 DNA: TGTGCCAGCGGAGCTCGGGAGAGATTCGGCGAGCAGTACTTC. Filled out from reference TRBV28 and TRBJ2-7, the complete variable domain reads DVKVTQSSRYLVKRTGEKVFLECVQDMDHENMFWYRQDPGLGLRLIYFSYDVKMKEKGDIPEGYSVSREKKERFSLILESASTNQTSMYLCASGARERFGEQYFGPGTRLTVT.

This chain links TRBV5-4 with TRBJ1-4; tentatively, D is TRBD1 (6 bases). In germline, CDR1 is SGHNT, CDR2 YYREEE (reference sequence). The CDR3 has 12 amino acids. Trimming took off 4 bases at V and 8 bases at J, with 9 bases between the two ends. CDR3 sequence (DNA): TGTGCCAGCAGCAAGGACAGCGAAAAACTGTTTTTT. It yields the protein CASSKDSEKLFF.

The genes are TRBV27 and TRBJ2-2; 11 nucleotides align to TRBD2. Germline V gene data show CDR1 as MNHEY and CDR2 as SMNVEV (reference sequence). Trimming removed 8 bases from V and 2 bases from J; junction bases left unmatched: 7. The CDR3 contains 16 residues. The CDR3 region is CASQPGLAVNTGELFF. DNA of the CDR3: TGTGCCAGCCAGCCGGGACTAGCGGTAAACACCGGGGAGCTGTTTTTT.